One sample yielded the 17 T cell receptor beta chains listed below, sequenced in a study of T cells in localized non-small cell lung cancer. The method was immunoSEQ multiplex PCR; TCRdb's version includes in-frame clones alone and lacks a portion of them. The repertoire holds about 45,000 clones, with 81% as singletons. The sample here was peripheral blood mononuclear cells, taken before any cancer treatment. The receptors stem from a man between 40 and 75 years old with stage III lung adenocarcinoma.

The chain couples TRBV9 to TRBJ2-3; TRBD2 aligns across 7 bases. CDR1 is SGDLS and CDR2 is YYNGEE in the germline V gene. V was pared by 1 base and J by 3 bases, with 8 bases of the junction left unmatched. The length of the CDR3 is 16 residues. The CDR3 loop is CASSVYAGTTTDTQYF. Written as DNA, the CDR3 is TGTGCCAGCAGCGTATACGCCGGGACTACAACAGATACGCAGTATTTT.

The chain has TRBV30 and TRBJ2-7; a weak D match, TRBD1 (5 bases). CDR1 is GTSNPN, CDR2 SVGIG, per germline (reference sequence). V lost 4 bases to trimming and J lost 1 base, with 8 bases between them. CDR3 length: 12 amino acids. CDR3 in amino acids: CAWTQGSYEQYF. The CDR3 coding sequence is TGTGCCTGGACTCAGGGTTCCTACGAGCAGTACTTC.

The CDR3 sequence is CATGNGANVLTF. The CDR3 nucleotides are TGTGCAACGGGGAACGGGGCCAACGTCCTGACTTTC. The chain uses TRBV30 and TRBJ2-6; D is possibly TRBD2 (5 bases). Germline V CDR1 and CDR2: GTSNPN, SVGIG (reference sequence). The CDR3 is 12 residues long.

This rearrangement joins TRBV29-1 to TRBJ2-5, with TRBD2 matching 11 bases. CDR1 and CDR2 from the germline V gene are SQVTM and ANQGSEA. Unmatched junction bases numbered 5, after V lost 2 bases and J lost 3 bases. The CDR3 length is 15 residues. CDR3 sequence: CSVEPLGLAEETQYF. The DNA for the CDR3 is TGCAGCGTTGAACCACTGGGACTAGCGGAAGAGACCCAGTACTTC.

The chain employs TRBV6-1 and TRBJ1-1; 10 bases fit TRBD1. The CDR3 extends over 15 amino acids. V trimming: 4 bases; J trimming: 6 bases; junction bases outside the gene matches: 8. Germline values: CDR1 MNHNS, CDR2 SASEGT. The CDR3 region is CASSAFPGQGSEAFF. DNA for the CDR3: TGTGCCAGCAGTGCCTTTCCGGGACAGGGGTCTGAAGCTTTCTTT.

The chain uses TRBV6-1 and TRBJ2-1; tentatively, D is TRBD2 (5 bases). This CDR3 comprises 14 residues. The V and J ends lost 6 bases and 4 bases respectively, with 13 bases between them. Germline V CDR1 and CDR2: MNHNS, SASEGT. The CDR3 spells CASREPRGYNEQFF. CDR3 bases: TGTGCCAGCAGAGAACCCCGGGGTTACAATGAGCAGTTCTTC.

V and J are TRBV30 and TRBJ2-5, with D tentatively TRBD1 or TRBD2 (5 bases each). This CDR3 is 12 amino acids long. The germline V and J ends were trimmed by 3 bases and 5 bases, with 10 bases remaining between them. Germline V gives CDR1 GTSNPN, CDR2 SVGIG (reference sequence). CDR3 sequence: CAWSGDGETQYF. The CDR3 DNA reads TGTGCCTGGAGCGGGGACGGGGAGACCCAGTACTTC.

The chain couples TRBV6-6 to TRBJ1-1, with 7 bases aligning to TRBD1. The CDR3 sequence is 14 residues long. Trimming cost V 2 bases and J 9 bases; bases outside gene matches: 9. Germline CDR1 MNHNY, CDR2 SVGAGI (reference sequence). CDR3 protein: CASSYGQGGVQAFF. The CDR3 bases are TGTGCCAGCAGTTACGGGCAGGGGGGGGTCCAAGCTTTCTTT.

The V call is TRBV18, the J call TRBJ2-7; TRBD2 matches 12 bases. V lost 6 bases and J lost 3; bases outside the gene matches: 6. The germline V gene encodes CDR1 KGHSH and CDR2 LQKENI. CDR3 length: 15 residues. The CDR3 sequence: CASSQTSGGVYEQYF. In DNA, the CDR3 is TGTGCCAGCTCGCAGACTAGCGGGGGTGTCTACGAGCAGTACTTC.

This clone has only a few counts. The chain combines TRBV7-6 with TRBJ2-5, with D perhaps matching TRBD2 (5 bases). CDR1 and CDR2 (germline): SGHVS, FNYEAQ. The CDR3 is made up of 16 amino acids. V lost 0 bases to trimming and J lost 9 bases, with 20 bases between them. The CDR3 sequence is CASSLATVTIPGAQYF. The CDR3 DNA is TGTGCCAGCAGCTTAGCAACCGTGACTATACCCGGGGCCCAGTACTTC.

As for this clone: Other DNA sequences in the sample encode the same CDR3. This sequence joins TRBV11-1 and TRBJ2-7, with a tentative D call TRBD1 (5 bases). V dropped 1 base and J dropped 6 bases, with 10 bases sitting between them. This CDR3 is 13 amino acids long. Germline V lookup: CDR1 SGHAT, CDR2 FQDESV (reference sequence). The CDR3 coding sequence is TGTGCCAGCAGCTTAGGTGCGACAGCCGAGCAGTACTTC. As protein: CASSLGATAEQYF.

This clone was counted once. The chain has TRBV5-6 and TRBJ2-5; no reliable D call. Germline CDR1 and CDR2: SGHDT and YYEEEE. The V end was cut by 0 bases, the J end by 1 base, with 7 bases between. This CDR3 has 14 amino acids. CDR3 coding DNA: TGTGCCAGCAGCTTGGGTACAGCCCAAGAGACCCAGTACTTC. Protein sequence: CASSLGTAQETQYF.

The rearrangement uses TRBV19 and TRBJ2-1; 8 bases are shared with TRBD1. Trimming at V came to 5 bases and at J to 0 bases, leaving 6 bases not matched to a gene. The germline CDR1 and CDR2 sequences are LNHDA and SQIVND (reference sequence). This CDR3 spans 16 amino acids. The CDR3, as DNA: TGTGCCAGTAGTGCCCGGACAGGGAGCTCCTACAATGAGCAGTTCTTC. Amino acid sequence: CASSARTGSSYNEQFF.

The rearrangement joins TRBV5-4 to TRBJ2-1; D is unclear. The CDR3 is 11 residues long. Germline V gene lookup returns CDR1 SGHNT and CDR2 YYREEE (reference sequence). Trimming removed 4 bases at V and 9 bases at J, with 8 bases between. Here the CDR3 reads CASSASAEQFF. The CDR3 DNA follows: TGTGCCAGCAGCGCGAGCGCTGAGCAGTTCTTC.

This chain connects TRBV5-6 to TRBJ2-1; D remains ambiguous. CDR1 SGHDT and CDR2 YYEEEE come from the germline V gene. V dropped 2 bases and J dropped 7 bases, with 19 bases sitting between them. The CDR3 runs 16 residues. The CDR3 here is CASSLAPLARGNEQFF. As DNA, the CDR3 is TGTGCCAGCAGCTTAGCTCCCTTGGCGAGAGGAAATGAGCAGTTCTTC.

V usage is TRBV15 and J usage is TRBJ2-3; 11 bases match TRBD2. V shed 1 base, J shed 2 bases, and the junction held 14 bases outside the gene matches. This CDR3 region has 20 residues. Germline CDR1 and CDR2: LNHNV and YYDKDF (reference sequence). CDR3 bases: TGTGCCACCAGCAGAGTCCCGGGGCGACTAGCGGGGATCCTCACAGATACGCAGTATTTT. It yields the protein CATSRVPGRLAGILTDTQYF.

The gene calls are TRBV20-1 and TRBJ2-1; D remains unclear. This CDR3 is built from 11 residues. Germline-derived CDR1 and CDR2 are DFQATT and SNEGSKA (reference sequence). Trimming cost V 3 bases and J 8 bases, with 8 bases left between them. The CDR3 DNA reads TGCAGTGCTAGCCGGACGGATGAGCAGTTCTTC. Protein product: CSASRTDEQFF.